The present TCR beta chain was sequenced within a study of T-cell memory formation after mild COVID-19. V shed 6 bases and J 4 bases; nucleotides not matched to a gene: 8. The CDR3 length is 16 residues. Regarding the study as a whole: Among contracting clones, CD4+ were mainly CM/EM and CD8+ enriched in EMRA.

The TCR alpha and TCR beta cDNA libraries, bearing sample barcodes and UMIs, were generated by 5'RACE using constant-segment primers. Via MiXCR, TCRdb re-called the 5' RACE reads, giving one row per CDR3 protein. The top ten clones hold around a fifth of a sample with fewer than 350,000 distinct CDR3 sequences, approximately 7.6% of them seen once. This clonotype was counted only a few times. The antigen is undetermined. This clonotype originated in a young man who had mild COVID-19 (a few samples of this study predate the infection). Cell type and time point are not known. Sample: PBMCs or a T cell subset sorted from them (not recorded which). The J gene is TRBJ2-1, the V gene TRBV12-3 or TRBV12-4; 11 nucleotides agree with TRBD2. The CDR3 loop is CASRSSRLAGYNEQFF. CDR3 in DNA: TGTGCCAGCAGATCCTCGAGACTAGCGGGGTACAATGAGCAGTTCTTC.